These T cell receptor beta chains were read from a single sample in a study of T cell changes during pregnancy in multiple sclerosis. Assay used: immunoSEQ multiplex PCR; TCRdb lists only in-frame clones, some missing. The sample yields 55,000 to 70,000 clones, around nine tenths seen once. Sequencing was performed on peripheral blood, taken in the first trimester of pregnancy. The receptors shown here come from a female donor in good health, enrolled as a control in a pregnancy study. The CDR3 runs from the conserved cysteine through the conserved F or W. Each record gives: CDR3 DNA, CDR3 protein, J gene, V gene, D gene, clone size. The D gene is left open where the match is weak. The size of a clone is reported for some rows only, either as once, few or many, or as a class for expanded clones.

cdr3_nt: TGTGCCAGCAAAGGGGCTGGGACTGAAGCTTTCTTT
cdr3_aa: CASKGAGTEAFF
j_call: TRBJ1-1
v_call: TRBV27
d_call: NA
clone_size: once

cdr3_nt: TGTGCCAGCAGCGTCGGACAGGCCCCCTATGGCTACACCTTC
cdr3_aa: CASSVGQAPYGYTF
j_call: TRBJ1-2
v_call: TRBV5-4
d_call: TRBD1
clone_size: NA

cdr3_nt: TGTGCCAGCAGGCGGGACGTCAGCACAGATACGCAGTATTTT
cdr3_aa: CASRRDVSTDTQYF
j_call: TRBJ2-3
v_call: TRBV6-1
d_call: NA
clone_size: NA

cdr3_nt: TGCAGCGTAAAGAACTCAGGGGGCGTGGGCAATGAGCAGTTCTTC
cdr3_aa: CSVKNSGGVGNEQFF
j_call: TRBJ2-1
v_call: TRBV29-1
d_call: TRBD1
clone_size: NA

cdr3_nt: TGTGCCAGCAGTTTAGGCCCGTACCAAGAGACCCAGTACTTC
cdr3_aa: CASSLGPYQETQYF
j_call: TRBJ2-5
v_call: TRBV27
d_call: NA
clone_size: NA

cdr3_nt: TGTGCCACCCAAACCGGGACAGGGAGCGAGCAGTACTTC
cdr3_aa: CATQTGTGSEQYF
j_call: TRBJ2-7
v_call: TRBV19
d_call: TRBD1
clone_size: NA

cdr3_nt: TGTGCCAGCAGCTTGCGGACTCGATCCTACGAGCAGTACTTC
cdr3_aa: CASSLRTRSYEQYF
j_call: TRBJ2-7
v_call: TRBV7-6
d_call: NA
clone_size: NA

cdr3_nt: TGTGCCAGCAGCCCACCGACAGGAGACTACGAGCAGTACTTC
cdr3_aa: CASSPPTGDYEQYF
j_call: TRBJ2-7
v_call: TRBV5-4
d_call: NA
clone_size: NA

cdr3_nt: TGCGCCAGCAGTGTGGGAGTAGTGAACACTGAAGCTTTCTTT
cdr3_aa: CASSVGVVNTEAFF
j_call: TRBJ1-1
v_call: TRBV10-2
d_call: NA
clone_size: NA

cdr3_nt: TGTGCCAGCAGTTCACAGGGGGCCCACGAGCAGTACTTC
cdr3_aa: CASSSQGAHEQYF
j_call: TRBJ2-7
v_call: TRBV6-1
d_call: TRBD1
clone_size: NA

cdr3_nt: TGTGCCAGCAGCTTATTACGGTTGAACACTGAAGCTTTCTTT
cdr3_aa: CASSLLRLNTEAFF
j_call: TRBJ1-1
v_call: TRBV5-8
d_call: NA
clone_size: NA

cdr3_nt: TGTGCCAGCATGAAAACGGGGAACACCATATATTTT
cdr3_aa: CASMKTGNTIYF
j_call: TRBJ1-3
v_call: TRBV6-6
d_call: NA
clone_size: NA

cdr3_nt: TGCGCCAGCAGCTACCGTAGGACTAGCGGGCAACAAGAGACCCAGTACTTC
cdr3_aa: CASSYRRTSGQQETQYF
j_call: TRBJ2-5
v_call: TRBV4-1
d_call: TRBD2
clone_size: NA

cdr3_nt: TGTGCCAGCAGCCCTAGCGGGAGTTACAATGAGCAGTTCTTC
cdr3_aa: CASSPSGSYNEQFF
j_call: TRBJ2-1
v_call: TRBV7-9
d_call: TRBD2
clone_size: NA

cdr3_nt: TGTGCCAGCAGTTATGACCCAGGGGGTCAGCCCCAGCATTTT
cdr3_aa: CASSYDPGGQPQHF
j_call: TRBJ1-5
v_call: TRBV6-5
d_call: TRBD1
clone_size: NA

cdr3_nt: TGTGCCAGCAGTTACTCGGGCGTTGGTGAGCAGTACTTC
cdr3_aa: CASSYSGVGEQYF
j_call: TRBJ2-7
v_call: TRBV6-5
d_call: NA
clone_size: NA

cdr3_nt: TGTGCCAGCAGAGGAGGGAACACCGGGGAGCTGTTTTTT
cdr3_aa: CASRGGNTGELFF
j_call: TRBJ2-2
v_call: TRBV7-6
d_call: NA
clone_size: once

cdr3_nt: TGTGCCCTCGGGCGGGTCTATGGCTACACCTTC
cdr3_aa: CALGRVYGYTF
j_call: TRBJ1-2
v_call: TRBV11-2
d_call: NA
clone_size: NA

cdr3_nt: TGTGCCAGCAGTCGACAGGGTTACTATGGCTACACCTTC
cdr3_aa: CASSRQGYYGYTF
j_call: TRBJ1-2
v_call: TRBV5-4
d_call: TRBD1
clone_size: NA

cdr3_nt: TGTGCCAGTAGTATCGGTATAACTGAAGCTTTCTTT
cdr3_aa: CASSIGITEAFF
j_call: TRBJ1-1
v_call: TRBV19
d_call: NA
clone_size: once

cdr3_nt: TGTGCCAGCAGTTTTATCTCTGGGGCCAACGTCCTGACTTTC
cdr3_aa: CASSFISGANVLTF
j_call: TRBJ2-6
v_call: TRBV28
d_call: NA
clone_size: NA

cdr3_nt: TGTGCCAGCAGCCCCGGGACTCTAACCTACGAGCAGTACTTC
cdr3_aa: CASSPGTLTYEQYF
j_call: TRBJ2-7
v_call: TRBV7-9
d_call: NA
clone_size: NA

cdr3_nt: TGTGCCAGCAGTTTACTCTCAGGGATTACAGTTCAGCCCCAGCATTTT
cdr3_aa: CASSLLSGITVQPQHF
j_call: TRBJ1-5
v_call: TRBV28
d_call: NA
clone_size: NA

cdr3_nt: TGTGCCAGCAGGCGGGAAACGGTTGGGTTGTACGAGCAGTACTTC
cdr3_aa: CASRRETVGLYEQYF
j_call: TRBJ2-7
v_call: TRBV6-1
d_call: NA
clone_size: NA

cdr3_nt: TGCGCCAGCAGCTTGGGTGGACAGGGGGTCTACGAGCAGTACTTC
cdr3_aa: CASSLGGQGVYEQYF
j_call: TRBJ2-7
v_call: TRBV5-1
d_call: TRBD1
clone_size: NA

cdr3_nt: TGCGCCAGCAGACAGGACAACACTGAAGCTTTCTTT
cdr3_aa: CASRQDNTEAFF
j_call: TRBJ1-1
v_call: TRBV5-1
d_call: NA
clone_size: few

cdr3_nt: TGTGCCAGCGCCAGGGATTTCTCTGGAAACACCATATATTTT
cdr3_aa: CASARDFSGNTIYF
j_call: TRBJ1-3
v_call: TRBV27
d_call: NA
clone_size: NA

cdr3_nt: TGTGCCAGCAGTTTATTCTCAGGGTTTCACGCTAATGAGCAGTTCTTC
cdr3_aa: CASSLFSGFHANEQFF
j_call: TRBJ2-1
v_call: TRBV28
d_call: NA
clone_size: few

cdr3_nt: TGCGCCAGCAGCGAGGACTATAACCAAGAGACCCAGTACTTC
cdr3_aa: CASSEDYNQETQYF
j_call: TRBJ2-5
v_call: TRBV5-1
d_call: NA
clone_size: NA

cdr3_nt: TGTGCCAGCTCACCAAGCGTCGGCCTCTACGAGCAGTACTTC
cdr3_aa: CASSPSVGLYEQYF
j_call: TRBJ2-7
v_call: TRBV18
d_call: NA
clone_size: NA

cdr3_nt: TGTGCCAGTAGTGAGGGGGCAAACTATGGCTACACCTTC
cdr3_aa: CASSEGANYGYTF
j_call: TRBJ1-2
v_call: TRBV19
d_call: TRBD1
clone_size: NA

cdr3_nt: TGTGCCAGCAGCCAGACCTGGGTCAGGGTAAGCGAGCCCCAGCATTTT
cdr3_aa: CASSQTWVRVSEPQHF
j_call: TRBJ1-5
v_call: TRBV11-2
d_call: NA
clone_size: once

cdr3_nt: TGTGCCACCAGCAGAGAGCTAGCGGGGGGGCCAGATACGCAGTATTTT
cdr3_aa: CATSRELAGGPDTQYF
j_call: TRBJ2-3
v_call: TRBV15
d_call: TRBD2
clone_size: NA

cdr3_nt: TGTGCCAGCGCGCAGGGATGGAGCAATCAGCCCCAGCATTTT
cdr3_aa: CASAQGWSNQPQHF
j_call: TRBJ1-5
v_call: TRBV6-5
d_call: NA
clone_size: NA

cdr3_nt: TGTGCCAGTAGTATAGACCGGACAGGGGGATACAATGAGCAGTTCTTC
cdr3_aa: CASSIDRTGGYNEQFF
j_call: TRBJ2-1
v_call: TRBV19
d_call: TRBD1
clone_size: NA

cdr3_nt: TGTGCCAGCAGCTCCCCCGACAGGAGGATAAACTATGGCTACACCTTC
cdr3_aa: CASSSPDRRINYGYTF
j_call: TRBJ1-2
v_call: TRBV7-9
d_call: NA
clone_size: NA

cdr3_nt: TGTGCCAGCAGCCCTGGGGGGGACCCTACTGCGAGGCAGTTCTTC
cdr3_aa: CASSPGGDPTARQFF
j_call: TRBJ2-1
v_call: TRBV6-5
d_call: TRBD2
clone_size: NA

cdr3_nt: TGTGCCAGCAGAGCGGGACAGGGATACAATGAGCAGTTCTTC
cdr3_aa: CASRAGQGYNEQFF
j_call: TRBJ2-1
v_call: TRBV7-9
d_call: TRBD1
clone_size: NA

cdr3_nt: TGCGCCAGCAGCTTGGGGGCTAGCGAGAATGAGCAGTTCTTC
cdr3_aa: CASSLGASENEQFF
j_call: TRBJ2-1
v_call: TRBV5-1
d_call: NA
clone_size: NA

cdr3_nt: TGTGCCAGCAGCTTAACTTCTAGCGGGATTGATACGCAGTATTTT
cdr3_aa: CASSLTSSGIDTQYF
j_call: TRBJ2-3
v_call: TRBV7-2
d_call: TRBD2
clone_size: NA

cdr3_nt: TGCAGTGCTGTGGAGCCCTACGAGCAGTACTTC
cdr3_aa: CSAVEPYEQYF
j_call: TRBJ2-7
v_call: TRBV20-1
d_call: NA
clone_size: NA

cdr3_nt: TGTGCCAGCAGCATGACAGGGGGTAATGAAAAACTGTTTTTT
cdr3_aa: CASSMTGGNEKLFF
j_call: TRBJ1-4
v_call: TRBV7-9
d_call: TRBD1
clone_size: NA

cdr3_nt: TGTGCCATCAGTGAATACAGCCTTAACTATGGCTACACCTTC
cdr3_aa: CAISEYSLNYGYTF
j_call: TRBJ1-2
v_call: TRBV10-3
d_call: NA
clone_size: NA

cdr3_nt: TGTGCCAGCAGTAGCGGGAGGGACACCGGGGAGCTGTTTTTT
cdr3_aa: CASSSGRDTGELFF
j_call: TRBJ2-2
v_call: TRBV6-4
d_call: TRBD2
clone_size: NA

cdr3_nt: TGTGCCAGCAGTCCTAGCGGGGGGGCCGAGCAGTACTTC
cdr3_aa: CASSPSGGAEQYF
j_call: TRBJ2-7
v_call: TRBV6-5
d_call: TRBD2
clone_size: NA

cdr3_nt: TGCAGCGTTGAAGCAGGGACAGGACCTTACAATGAGCAGTTCTTC
cdr3_aa: CSVEAGTGPYNEQFF
j_call: TRBJ2-1
v_call: TRBV29-1
d_call: TRBD1
clone_size: NA

cdr3_nt: TGCGCCAGCAACCAACCGACAGGGGGGAACACCGGGGAGCTGTTTTTT
cdr3_aa: CASNQPTGGNTGELFF
j_call: TRBJ2-2
v_call: TRBV5-1
d_call: TRBD1
clone_size: NA

cdr3_nt: TGTGCCAGCAGTATCACCGGGAGGGGACGCGGTGACAATGAGCAGTTCTTC
cdr3_aa: CASSITGRGRGDNEQFF
j_call: TRBJ2-1
v_call: TRBV27
d_call: TRBD2
clone_size: NA

cdr3_nt: TGTGCCAGCAGTTCCCAACAGAACACTGAAGCTTTCTTT
cdr3_aa: CASSSQQNTEAFF
j_call: TRBJ1-1
v_call: TRBV27
d_call: NA
clone_size: few

cdr3_nt: TGTGCCAGCAGGGGACAGGGCTATGGCTACACCTTC
cdr3_aa: CASRGQGYGYTF
j_call: TRBJ1-2
v_call: TRBV6-1
d_call: TRBD1
clone_size: NA

cdr3_nt: TGTGCCAGCAGCGGCGGGGCCGGGGATACGCAGTATTTT
cdr3_aa: CASSGGAGDTQYF
j_call: TRBJ2-3
v_call: TRBV2
d_call: NA
clone_size: NA

cdr3_nt: TGTGCCAGCAGTTTCTCTTCGGGACTGAGCTACGAGCAGTACTTC
cdr3_aa: CASSFSSGLSYEQYF
j_call: TRBJ2-7
v_call: TRBV27
d_call: NA
clone_size: NA

cdr3_nt: TGTGCCAGCAGCCAAGAAAGGGTGGTCGGTGGCGGGGGGCCGGCCTACGAGCAGTACTTC
cdr3_aa: CASSQERVVGGGGPAYEQYF
j_call: TRBJ2-7
v_call: TRBV4-2
d_call: TRBD2
clone_size: NA